This TCR beta chain was sequenced during a study of chemoradiotherapy in HPV16-positive cancers. Study details: A couple of HPV16-positive patients' cells yielded candidate HPV-specific clones and common motifs.

Broader study findings: Non-HPV-specific T cells did not expand in tumors during treatment, whereas candidate HPV-specific clones and E7-related motifs did.

Worth noting for this clone: Its antigen is not known.

Clones were read by immunoSEQ multiplex PCR, and TCRdb kept only the in-frame ones, dropping some. The table lists about 14,000 clones, 69% of them singletons. Repertoires were sampled repeatedly during chemoradiotherapy. The V end lost 4 bases, the J end lost 6 bases, and 10 bases lay between the germline ends. This CDR3 comprises 12 residues. In germline, CDR1 is LNHDA, CDR2 SQIVND (reference sequence). The receptor was derived from a human donor with HPV-associated anogenital cancer. This chain links TRBV19 with TRBJ2-7, with TRBD2 as a possible D gene (5 bases). The sample here was taken from a patient who underwent chemoradiotherapy. Written as DNA, the CDR3 is TGTGCCAGTAGTAAGGAGGCGGGCGAGCAGTACTTC. This gives the protein CASSKEAGEQYF.